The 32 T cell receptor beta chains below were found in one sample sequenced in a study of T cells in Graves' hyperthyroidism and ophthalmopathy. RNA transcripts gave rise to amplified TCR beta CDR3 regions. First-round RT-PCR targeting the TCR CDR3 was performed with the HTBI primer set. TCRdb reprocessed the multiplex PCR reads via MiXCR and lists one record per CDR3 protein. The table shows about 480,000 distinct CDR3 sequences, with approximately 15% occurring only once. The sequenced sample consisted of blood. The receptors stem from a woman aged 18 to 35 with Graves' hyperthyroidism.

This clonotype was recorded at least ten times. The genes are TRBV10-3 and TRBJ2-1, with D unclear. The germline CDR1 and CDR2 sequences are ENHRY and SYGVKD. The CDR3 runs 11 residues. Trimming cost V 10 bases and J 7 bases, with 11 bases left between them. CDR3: CATYQANEQFF. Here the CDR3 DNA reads TGTGCCACTTATCAGGCAAATGAGCAGTTCTTC.

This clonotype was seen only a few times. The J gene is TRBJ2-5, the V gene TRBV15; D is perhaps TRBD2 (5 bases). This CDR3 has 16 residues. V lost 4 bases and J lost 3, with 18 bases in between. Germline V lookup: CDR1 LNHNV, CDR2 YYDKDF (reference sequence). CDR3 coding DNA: TGTGCCACCAGCATCGACTCCGGGGTGATGAAAGAGACCCAGTACTTC. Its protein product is CATSIDSGVMKETQYF.

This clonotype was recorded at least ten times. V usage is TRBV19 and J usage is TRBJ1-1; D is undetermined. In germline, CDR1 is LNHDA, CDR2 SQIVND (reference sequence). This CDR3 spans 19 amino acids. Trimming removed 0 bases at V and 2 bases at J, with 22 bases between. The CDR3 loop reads CASSIDLSKQYYPNTEAFF. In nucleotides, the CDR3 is TGTGCCAGTAGTATAGATCTATCGAAGCAGTACTACCCAAACACTGAAGCTTTCTTT.

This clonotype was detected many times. CDR3 amino acids: CATSSGTGDEKLFF. As DNA, the CDR3 is TGTGCCACCAGTTCCGGGACAGGGGATGAAAAACTGTTTTTT. The chain uses TRBV24-1 and TRBJ1-4, with TRBD1 matching over 10 bases. This CDR3 has 14 residues. Germline-derived CDR1 and CDR2 are KGHDR and SFDVKD. V was clipped by 6 bases and J by 6 bases; unmatched bases: 3.

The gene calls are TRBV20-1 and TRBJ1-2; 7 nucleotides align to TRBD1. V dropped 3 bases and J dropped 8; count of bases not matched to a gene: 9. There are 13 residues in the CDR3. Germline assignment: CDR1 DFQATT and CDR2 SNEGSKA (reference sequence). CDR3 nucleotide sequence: TGCAGTGCTAGCTATACAGGGGAGCTCGGCTACACCTTC. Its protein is CSASYTGELGYTF.

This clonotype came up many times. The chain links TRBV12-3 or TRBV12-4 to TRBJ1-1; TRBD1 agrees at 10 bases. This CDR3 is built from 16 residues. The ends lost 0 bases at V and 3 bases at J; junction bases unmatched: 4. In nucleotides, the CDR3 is TGTGCCAGCAGTTTAGCCCAGGGACAGGGGTACACTGAAGCTTTCTTT. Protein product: CASSLAQGQGYTEAFF.

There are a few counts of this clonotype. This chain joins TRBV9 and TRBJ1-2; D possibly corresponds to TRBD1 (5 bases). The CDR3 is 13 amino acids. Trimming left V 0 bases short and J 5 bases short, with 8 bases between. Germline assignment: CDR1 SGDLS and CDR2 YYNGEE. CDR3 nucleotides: TGTGCCAGCAGCGTAGACGGGGGTTATGGCTACACCTTC. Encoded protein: CASSVDGGYGYTF.

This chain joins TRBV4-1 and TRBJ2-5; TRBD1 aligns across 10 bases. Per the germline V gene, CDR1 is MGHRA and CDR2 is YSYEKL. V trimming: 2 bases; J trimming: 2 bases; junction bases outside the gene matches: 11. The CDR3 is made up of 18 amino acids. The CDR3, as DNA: TGCGCCAGCAGCCAACTACCCACTGGGACAGGGGTACAAGAGACCCAGTACTTC. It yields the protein CASSQLPTGTGVQETQYF.

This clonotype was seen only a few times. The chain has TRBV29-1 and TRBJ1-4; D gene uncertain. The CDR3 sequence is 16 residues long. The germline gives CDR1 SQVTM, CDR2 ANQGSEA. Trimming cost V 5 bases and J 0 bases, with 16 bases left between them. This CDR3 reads CSVMPGLGSTNEKLFF. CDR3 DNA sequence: TGCAGCGTTATGCCTGGATTAGGCTCAACTAATGAAAAACTGTTTTTT.

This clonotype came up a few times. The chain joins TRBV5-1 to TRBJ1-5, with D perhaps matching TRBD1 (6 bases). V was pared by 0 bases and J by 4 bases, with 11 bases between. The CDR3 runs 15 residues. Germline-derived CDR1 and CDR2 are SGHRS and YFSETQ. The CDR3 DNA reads TGCGCCAGCAGCTTGGGGTACAGGGAAAATCAGCCCCAGCATTTT. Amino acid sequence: CASSLGYRENQPQHF.

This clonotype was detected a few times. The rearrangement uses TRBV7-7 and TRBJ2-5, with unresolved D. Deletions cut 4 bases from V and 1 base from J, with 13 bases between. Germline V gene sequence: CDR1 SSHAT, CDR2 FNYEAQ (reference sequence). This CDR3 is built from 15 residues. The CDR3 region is CASSSSRRLQETQYF. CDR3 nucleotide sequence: TGTGCCAGCAGCTCCTCCCGACGGCTCCAAGAGACCCAGTACTTC.

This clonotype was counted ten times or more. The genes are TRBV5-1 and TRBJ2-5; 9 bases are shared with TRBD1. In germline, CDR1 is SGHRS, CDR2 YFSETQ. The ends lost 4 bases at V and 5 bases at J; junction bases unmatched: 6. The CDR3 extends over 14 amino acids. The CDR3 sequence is CASSPRQGDETQYF. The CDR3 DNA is TGCGCCAGCAGCCCCAGACAGGGGGACGAGACCCAGTACTTC. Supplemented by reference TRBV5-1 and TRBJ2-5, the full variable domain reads KAGVTQTPRYLIKTRGQQVTLSCSPISGHRSVSWYQQTPGQGLQFLFEYFSETQRNKGNFPGRFSGRQFSNSRSEMNVSTLELGDSALYLCASSPRQGDETQYFGPGTRLLVL.

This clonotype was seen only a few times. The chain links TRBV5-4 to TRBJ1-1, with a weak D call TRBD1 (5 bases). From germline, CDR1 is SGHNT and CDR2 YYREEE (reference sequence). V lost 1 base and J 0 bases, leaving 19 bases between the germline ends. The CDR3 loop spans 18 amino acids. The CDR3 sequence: CASSLLGRASSMNTEAFF. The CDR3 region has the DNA TGTGCCAGCAGCTTGCTTGGCAGGGCCTCTTCTATGAACACTGAAGCTTTCTTT.

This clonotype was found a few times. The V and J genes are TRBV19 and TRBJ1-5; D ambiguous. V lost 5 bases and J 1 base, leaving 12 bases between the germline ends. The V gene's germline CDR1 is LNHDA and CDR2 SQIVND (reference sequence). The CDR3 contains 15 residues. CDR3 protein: CASSGFRASNQPQHF. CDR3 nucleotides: TGTGCCAGTAGTGGTTTTCGGGCGAGCAATCAGCCCCAGCATTTT.

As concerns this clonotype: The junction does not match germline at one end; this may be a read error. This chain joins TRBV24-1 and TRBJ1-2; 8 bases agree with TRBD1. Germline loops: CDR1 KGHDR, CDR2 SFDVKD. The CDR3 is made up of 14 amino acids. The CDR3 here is CATSDPDRENGHTF. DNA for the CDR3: TGTGCCACCAGTGATCCGGACAGGGAGAATGGCCACACCTTC.

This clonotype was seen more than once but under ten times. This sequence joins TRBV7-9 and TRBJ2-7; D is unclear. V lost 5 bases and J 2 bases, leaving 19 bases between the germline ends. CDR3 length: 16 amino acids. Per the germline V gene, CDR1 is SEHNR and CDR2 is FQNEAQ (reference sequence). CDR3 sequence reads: CASSLGEENRPYEQYF. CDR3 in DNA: TGTGCCAGCAGCCTAGGAGAGGAAAACCGCCCCTACGAGCAGTACTTC.

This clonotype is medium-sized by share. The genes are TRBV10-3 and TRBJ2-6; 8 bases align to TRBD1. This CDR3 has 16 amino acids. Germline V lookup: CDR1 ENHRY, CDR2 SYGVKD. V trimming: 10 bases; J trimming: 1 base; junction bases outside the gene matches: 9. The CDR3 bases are TGTGCCACGGGGACAGGTGGAGAGTCTGGGGCCAACGTCCTGACTTTC. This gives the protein CATGTGGESGANVLTF.

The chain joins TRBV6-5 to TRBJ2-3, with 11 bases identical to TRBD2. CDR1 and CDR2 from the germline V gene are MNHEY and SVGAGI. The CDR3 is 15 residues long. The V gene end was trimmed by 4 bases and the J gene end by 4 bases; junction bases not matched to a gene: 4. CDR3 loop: CASSLAGGGSDTQYF. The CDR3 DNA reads TGTGCCAGCAGTTTAGCGGGAGGGGGATCAGATACGCAGTATTTT.

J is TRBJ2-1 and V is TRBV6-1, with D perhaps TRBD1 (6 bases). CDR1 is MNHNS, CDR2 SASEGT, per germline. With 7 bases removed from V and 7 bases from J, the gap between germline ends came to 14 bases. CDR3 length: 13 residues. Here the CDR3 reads CASTRTEVNEQFF. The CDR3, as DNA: TGTGCCAGCACCCGGACAGAAGTGAATGAGCAGTTCTTC.

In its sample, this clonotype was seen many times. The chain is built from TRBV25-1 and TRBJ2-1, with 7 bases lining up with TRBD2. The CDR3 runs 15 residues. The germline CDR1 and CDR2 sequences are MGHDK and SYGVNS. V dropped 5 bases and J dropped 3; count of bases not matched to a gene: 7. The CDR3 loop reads CASSLYSGNYNEQFF. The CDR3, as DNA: TGTGCCAGCAGTTTATACAGCGGGAACTACAATGAGCAGTTCTTC.

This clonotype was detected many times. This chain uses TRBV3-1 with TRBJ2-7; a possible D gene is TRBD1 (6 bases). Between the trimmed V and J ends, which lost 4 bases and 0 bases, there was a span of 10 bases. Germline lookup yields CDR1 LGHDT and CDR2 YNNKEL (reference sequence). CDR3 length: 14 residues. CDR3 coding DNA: TGTGCCAGCAGCCCCCAGGGACACTCCTACGAGCAGTACGTC. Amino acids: CASSPQGHSYEQYV.

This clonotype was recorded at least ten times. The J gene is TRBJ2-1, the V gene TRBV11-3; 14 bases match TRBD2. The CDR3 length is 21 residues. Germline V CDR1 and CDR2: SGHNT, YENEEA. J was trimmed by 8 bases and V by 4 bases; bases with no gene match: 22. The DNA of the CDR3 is TGTGCCAGCAGCTCGACAGGGATGGCGGTTCTTGGGACTAGCGGGAGTCATGAGCAGTTCTTC. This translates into CASSSTGMAVLGTSGSHEQFF. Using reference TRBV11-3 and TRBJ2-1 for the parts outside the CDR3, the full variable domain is EAGVVQSPRYKIIEKKQPVAFWCNPISGHNTLYWYLQNLGQGPELLIRYENEEAVDDSQLPKDRFSAERLKGVDSTLKIQPAELGDSAVYLCASSSTGMAVLGTSGSHEQFFGPGTRLTVL.

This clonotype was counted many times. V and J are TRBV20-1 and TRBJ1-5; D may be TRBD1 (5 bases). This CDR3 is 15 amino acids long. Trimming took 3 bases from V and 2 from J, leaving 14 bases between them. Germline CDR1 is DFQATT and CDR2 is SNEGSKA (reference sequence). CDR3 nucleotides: TGCAGTGCTAGTATCCGGGGCTTGGGCAATCAGCCCCAGCATTTT. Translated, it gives CSASIRGLGNQPQHF.

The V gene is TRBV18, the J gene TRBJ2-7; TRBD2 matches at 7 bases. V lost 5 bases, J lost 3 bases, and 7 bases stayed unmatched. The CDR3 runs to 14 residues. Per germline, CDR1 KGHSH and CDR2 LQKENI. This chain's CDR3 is CASSSGLVNYEQYF. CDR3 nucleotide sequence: TGTGCCAGCTCATCCGGACTAGTGAACTACGAGCAGTACTTC.

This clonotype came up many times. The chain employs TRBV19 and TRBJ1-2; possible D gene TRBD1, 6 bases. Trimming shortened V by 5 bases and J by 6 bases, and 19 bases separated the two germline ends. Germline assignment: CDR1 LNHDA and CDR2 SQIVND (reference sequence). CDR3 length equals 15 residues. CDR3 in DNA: TGTGCCAGTAGTGCTGCTCGGGGGGGGGGCGATGGCTACACCTTC. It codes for CASSAARGGGDGYTF.

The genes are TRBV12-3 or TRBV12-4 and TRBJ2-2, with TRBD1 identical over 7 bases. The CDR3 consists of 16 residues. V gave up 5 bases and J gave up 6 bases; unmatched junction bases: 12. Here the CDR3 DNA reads TGTGCCAGCAGTGCCGGGACAGTAGCACCACCCGGGGAGCTGTTTTTT. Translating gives CASSAGTVAPPGELFF.

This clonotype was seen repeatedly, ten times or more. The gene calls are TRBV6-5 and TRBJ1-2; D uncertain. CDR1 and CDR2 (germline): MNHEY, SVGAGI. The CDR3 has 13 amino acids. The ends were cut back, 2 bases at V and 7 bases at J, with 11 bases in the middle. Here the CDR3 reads CASSYVPGGGYTF. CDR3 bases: TGTGCCAGCAGTTACGTGCCAGGTGGTGGCTACACCTTC.

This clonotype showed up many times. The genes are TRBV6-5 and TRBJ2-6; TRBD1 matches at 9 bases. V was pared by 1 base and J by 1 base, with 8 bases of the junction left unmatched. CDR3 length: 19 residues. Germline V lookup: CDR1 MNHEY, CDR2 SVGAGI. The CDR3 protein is CASSYFGTGTASGANVLTF. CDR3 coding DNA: TGTGCCAGCAGTTACTTTGGGACAGGGACTGCATCTGGGGCCAACGTCCTGACTTTC.

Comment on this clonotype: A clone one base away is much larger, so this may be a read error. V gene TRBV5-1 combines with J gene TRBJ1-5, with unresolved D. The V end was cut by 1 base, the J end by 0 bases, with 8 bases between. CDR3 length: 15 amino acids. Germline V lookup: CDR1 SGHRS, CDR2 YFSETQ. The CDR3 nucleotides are TGCGCCAGCAGCTTGAACGGGAATAGCAATCAGCCCCAGCATTTT. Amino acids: CASSLNGNSNQPQHF.

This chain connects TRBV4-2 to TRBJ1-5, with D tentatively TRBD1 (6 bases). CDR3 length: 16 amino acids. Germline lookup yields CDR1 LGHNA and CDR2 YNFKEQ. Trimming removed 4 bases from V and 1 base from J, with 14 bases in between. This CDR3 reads CASSPTTQGSNQPQHF. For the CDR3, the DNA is TGTGCCAGCAGCCCCACCACACAGGGAAGCAATCAGCCCCAGCATTTT.

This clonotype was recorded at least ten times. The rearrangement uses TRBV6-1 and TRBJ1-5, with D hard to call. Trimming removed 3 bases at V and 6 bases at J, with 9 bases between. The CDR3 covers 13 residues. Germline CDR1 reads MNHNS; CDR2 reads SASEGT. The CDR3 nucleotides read TGTGCCAGCAGTGAGTTCGAGGGTCAGCCCCAGCATTTT. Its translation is CASSEFEGQPQHF.

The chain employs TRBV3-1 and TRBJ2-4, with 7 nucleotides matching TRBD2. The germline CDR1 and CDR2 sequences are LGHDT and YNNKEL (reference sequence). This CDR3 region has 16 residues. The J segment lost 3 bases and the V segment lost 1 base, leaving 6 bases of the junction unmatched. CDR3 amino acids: CASSQVAGRVKNIQYF. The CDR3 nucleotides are TGTGCCAGCAGCCAAGTAGCGGGCCGGGTCAAAAACATTCAGTACTTC.